The entry that follows covers one T cell receptor beta chain sequence. The V segment lost 3 bases and the J segment 8 bases; nucleotides outside the gene matches: 13. This CDR3 spans 17 amino acids. Germline V gene data show CDR1 as SGHRS and CDR2 as YFSETQ. This specimen comes from a study of blood T cell repertoires in COVID-19. In the study overall: The United States, Italy and Spain provided the acute and convalescent COVID-19 samples. The analysed material was cDNA or gDNA that came from T cells, B-cell-depleted T cells, or PBMCs.

Original processing methods: Nucleated cell number was recorded as an estimate derived from reference gene primer amplification. Profiling relied on immunoSEQ multiplex PCR, and the TCRdb table lists in-frame clones only, not all of them. That table supplies the V and J calls and clone size; D and trimming were determined from the DNA. The repertoire holds 200,000 to 300,000 clones, with 85% as singletons. The chain joins TRBV5-1 to TRBJ1-4; 10 bases fit TRBD1. The sequenced sample consisted of peripheral blood. This TCR was recovered from a man in his fifties with COVID-19, enrolled during active disease. The chain's CDR3 is CASSSLAVTGGSEKLFF. As DNA, the CDR3 is TGCGCCAGCAGCTCCCTGGCGGTGACAGGGGGCTCGGAAAAACTGTTTTTT.